The 29 T cell receptor beta chains below all came from one sample that was sequenced in a study of early T cells in non-severe SARS-CoV-2 infection. MiXCR, applied by TCRdb to the 5' RACE reads, yields one record per CDR3 protein. The sample has 40,000 to 50,000 distinct CDR3 sequences, roughly 12% seen once; the top ten hold less than 25%. The sample taken for sequencing was whole blood. The source is an adult who was a healthcare worker with PCR-confirmed SARS-CoV-2 infection or an uninfected control (not recorded which).

This clonotype was seen repeatedly, ten times or more. The chain is built from TRBV12-5 and TRBJ2-2, with D possibly being TRBD1 (6 bases). Trimming took 7 bases from V and 0 from J, leaving 12 bases between them. Germline V gene lookup returns CDR1 LGHNT and CDR2 FRNRAP. The CDR3 spans 15 residues. CDR3 in amino acids: CASAGDTANTGELFF. The DNA for the CDR3 is TGTGCTAGTGCCGGGGACACGGCGAACACCGGGGAGCTGTTTTTT.

This clonotype has ten or more counts. The chain has TRBV20-1 and TRBJ2-7; no clear D gene. V lost 0 bases, J lost 3 bases, and 9 bases lay in between. The germline V gene encodes CDR1 DFQATT and CDR2 SNEGSKA (reference sequence). This CDR3 has 13 amino acids. For the CDR3, the DNA is TGCAGTGCTAGAGAGATAACTATCTACGAGCAGTACTTC. This gives the protein CSAREITIYEQYF.

There are a few counts of this clonotype. This rearrangement joins TRBV20-1 to TRBJ2-2; 8 nucleotides line up with TRBD2. The V and J ends lost 6 bases and 6 bases, in that order; junction bases with no gene match: 12. The CDR3 is made up of 15 amino acids. Germline V gives CDR1 DFQATT, CDR2 SNEGSKA (reference sequence). DNA of the CDR3: TGCAGTGCAGGACTAGGAGGCGGGAGGTCCGGGGAGCTGTTTTTT. Translation: CSAGLGGGRSGELFF.

This clonotype was counted at least ten times. The chain combines TRBV6-6 with TRBJ2-1; D gene uncertain. CDR1 MNHNY and CDR2 SVGAGI come from the germline V gene (reference sequence). The V gene lost 7 bases and the J gene lost 7 bases, with 11 bases spanning the gap. The CDR3 spans 12 residues. CDR3 sequence: CASTLSPNEQFF. Here the CDR3 DNA reads TGTGCCAGCACCCTGTCCCCGAATGAGCAGTTCTTC.

At least ten counts were recorded for this clonotype. CDR3 nucleotides: TGCAGTGCTCGCCGGGACAGCGTTGGCTACACCTTC. Translating gives CSARRDSVGYTF. This chain uses TRBV20-1 with TRBJ1-2; TRBD1 agrees at 7 bases. The trim removed 5 bases at V and 7 bases at J, leaving 7 bases unmatched. CDR3 size: 12 residues. Germline values: CDR1 DFQATT, CDR2 SNEGSKA (reference sequence).

The table lists this clonotype with a few counts. The chain carries TRBV25-1 and TRBJ2-6; D not certain. Germline values: CDR1 MGHDK, CDR2 SYGVNS. V lost 5 bases, J lost 0 bases, and 11 bases lay in between. The CDR3 has 16 residues. The CDR3 nucleotides read TGTGCCAGCAGTACCAGTACACTCTCTGGGGCCAACGTCCTGACTTTC. Translation gives CASSTSTLSGANVLTF.

Only a few counts were recorded for this clonotype. The rearrangement uses TRBV7-2 and TRBJ1-5, with D possibly TRBD1 on 6 matching bases. Germline V gives CDR1 SGHTA, CDR2 FQGNSA. There are 15 residues in the CDR3. V lost 5 bases, J lost 0 bases, and 11 bases lay in between. This CDR3 is CASSLDRNSNQPQHF. The CDR3 nucleotides read TGTGCCAGCAGCCTCGACAGGAATAGCAATCAGCCCCAGCATTTT.

The chain carries TRBV4-1 and TRBJ1-3; a weak D match, TRBD1 (6 bases). In germline, CDR1 is MGHRA, CDR2 YSYEKL. V was shortened by 4 bases and J by 4 bases, with 14 bases between the two germline ends. The CDR3 has 15 amino acids. The CDR3: CASSLQGPSGNTIYF. In DNA form, the CDR3 reads TGCGCCAGCAGCCTCCAGGGGCCTTCCGGAAACACCATATATTTT.

This clonotype was seen many times. This chain connects TRBV7-8 to TRBJ2-3; no definite D call. The V gene lost 2 bases and the J gene lost 2 bases, with 8 bases spanning the gap. The CDR3 totals 14 residues. CDR1 is SGHVS, CDR2 FQNEAQ, per germline. The CDR3: CASSLQWFTDTQYF. The CDR3 DNA is TGTGCCAGCAGCTTACAGTGGTTCACAGATACGCAGTATTTT.

At least ten counts were recorded for this clonotype. The chain couples TRBV5-5 to TRBJ2-2; D remains unclear. The ends were cut back, 0 bases at V and 6 bases at J, with 9 bases in the middle. CDR3 length: 14 residues. Germline CDR1 and CDR2: SGHKS and YYEKEE (reference sequence). As DNA, the CDR3 is TGTGCCAGCAGCTTGGTTCGGTTTGCCGGGGAGCTGTTTTTT. Encoded protein: CASSLVRFAGELFF. The full variable domain, its missing parts supplied by reference TRBV5-5 and TRBJ2-2, is DAGVTQSPTHLIKTRGQQVTLRCSPISGHKSVSWYQQVLGQGPQFIFQYYEKEERGRGNFPDRFSARQFPNYSSELNVNALLLGDSALYLCASSLVRFAGELFFGEGSRLTVL.

This clonotype was picked up many times. This chain uses TRBV4-2 with TRBJ1-1; D is uncertain. The ends were cut back, 0 bases at V and 4 bases at J, with 9 bases in the middle. The CDR3 totals 14 residues. Germline values: CDR1 LGHNA, CDR2 YNFKEQ. The chain's CDR3 is CASSQDVPGTEAFF. The CDR3 DNA is TGTGCCAGCAGCCAAGATGTCCCAGGCACTGAAGCTTTCTTT.

This clonotype was counted between two and nine times. V gene TRBV19 combines with J gene TRBJ2-7; D gene ambiguous. Germline-derived CDR1 and CDR2 are LNHDA and SQIVND (reference sequence). Trimming cost V 4 bases and J 6 bases, with 7 bases left between them. The length of the CDR3 is 11 residues. CDR3 coding DNA: TGTGCCAGTAGTAACAGTGGCGAGCAGTACTTC. This translates into CASSNSGEQYF.

This clonotype has a count of ten or more. DNA of the CDR3: TGTGCCAGCAGCCCCATGTTTAGCGGAAAAAGCACAGATACGCAGTATTTT. Amino acid sequence: CASSPMFSGKSTDTQYF. The rearrangement joins TRBV7-2 to TRBJ2-3; D might be TRBD2 (6 bases). The V gene's germline CDR1 is SGHTA and CDR2 FQGNSA. The germline V and J ends were trimmed by 5 bases and 0 bases, with 18 bases remaining between them. The CDR3 totals 17 residues.

In this sample, this clonotype turned up a few times. The V gene is TRBV6-5, the J gene TRBJ2-1; 9 bases are a match to TRBD2. The trim removed 6 bases at V and 6 bases at J, leaving 15 bases unmatched. The CDR3 contains 17 residues. The germline V gene has CDR1 MNHEY and CDR2 SVGAGI. CDR3 amino acids: CASSLRGAGGPRNEQFF. DNA of the CDR3: TGTGCCAGCAGCCTCCGGGGGGCGGGAGGGCCTCGCAATGAGCAGTTCTTC.

The chain combines TRBV9 with TRBJ1-2; D not resolved. With 0 bases removed from V and 2 bases from J, the gap between germline ends came to 11 bases. The CDR3 loop spans 15 amino acids. The V gene's germline CDR1 is SGDLS and CDR2 YYNGEE. In DNA, the CDR3 is TGTGCCAGCAGCGTAGGTGGTCAGACCAACTATGGCTACACCTTC. Its protein product is CASSVGGQTNYGYTF.

In regard to this clonotype: This may arise from a read error, as a much more abundant clone is one base away. The chain joins TRBV18 to TRBJ1-2; D possibly corresponds to TRBD1 (6 bases). Trimming shortened V by 5 bases and J by 8 bases, and 21 bases separated the two germline ends. Germline CDR1 is KGHSH and CDR2 is LQKENI. This CDR3 contains 15 residues. The DNA of the CDR3 is TGTGCCAGCTCATCCCTCCGGGGGGCCGGCGACGGCTACACCTTC. Amino acid sequence: CASSSLRGAGDGYTF. Using reference TRBV18 and TRBJ1-2 for the parts outside the CDR3, the full variable domain is NAGVMQNPRHLVRRRGQEARLRCSPMKGHSHVYWYRQLPEEGLKFMVYLQKENIIDESGMPKERFSAEFPKEGPSILRIQQVVRGDSAAYFCASSSLRGAGDGYTFGSGTRLTVV.

The sample holds a few counts of this clonotype. The V gene is TRBV28, the J gene TRBJ2-1, with D hard to call. The V gene lost 8 bases and the J gene lost 4 bases, with 6 bases spanning the gap. CDR1 and CDR2 (germline): MDHEN, SYDVKM. The CDR3 contains 11 residues. CDR3 bases: TGTGCCAGCGTAGCTTACAATGAGCAGTTCTTC. Amino acids: CASVAYNEQFF.

This clonotype is deemed medium-sized. This rearrangement joins TRBV7-2 to TRBJ1-1; TRBD1 matches at 8 bases. V lost 6 bases, J lost 0 bases, and 15 bases stayed unmatched. The CDR3 contains 18 residues. Germline V gene data show CDR1 as SGHTA and CDR2 as FQGNSA. CDR3 sequence reads: CASSLTGLPTGVNTEAFF. CDR3 nucleotides: TGTGCCAGCAGTCTCACGGGTCTCCCGACAGGGGTGAACACTGAAGCTTTCTTT.

This clonotype was seen only a few times. The chain is built from TRBV28 and TRBJ2-7; TRBD2 aligns across 9 bases. CDR1 is MDHEN, CDR2 SYDVKM, per germline. V dropped 5 bases and J dropped 6; count of bases not matched to a gene: 8. The CDR3 is 14 amino acids. CDR3 nucleotide sequence: TGTGCCAGCAGTCCACCTAGACTAGCGGTCGAGCAGTACTTC. Residues: CASSPPRLAVEQYF. Full variable domain (rest looked up from reference TRBV28 and TRBJ2-7): DVKVTQSSRYLVKRTGEKVFLECVQDMDHENMFWYRQDPGLGLRLIYFSYDVKMKEKGDIPEGYSVSREKKERFSLILESASTNQTSMYLCASSPPRLAVEQYFGPGTRLTVT.

This clonotype was seen ten or more times. J is TRBJ2-2 and V is TRBV28; possibly TRBD2 for D (5 bases). The CDR3 length is 14 residues. V was shortened by 3 bases and J by 4 bases, with 9 bases between the two germline ends. Germline V gene lookup returns CDR1 MDHEN and CDR2 SYDVKM. This CDR3 reads CASSFGVITGELFF. The DNA for the CDR3 is TGTGCCAGCAGTTTCGGGGTAATCACCGGGGAGCTGTTTTTT.

This clonotype has just a few counts. The chain joins TRBV6-4 to TRBJ2-3; D assignment may be TRBD1 or TRBD2 (5 bases each). Per the germline V gene, CDR1 is MRHNA and CDR2 is SNTAGT. This CDR3 has 16 residues. Trimming left V 3 bases short and J 4 bases short, with 17 bases between. In DNA, the CDR3 is TGTGCCAGCAGTGAAACCGGGGCGATGGGCCCAGATACGCAGTATTTT. Translated, it gives CASSETGAMGPDTQYF.

This clonotype has more than one count but fewer than ten. The genes are TRBV12-3 or TRBV12-4 and TRBJ2-5; 15 nucleotides agree with TRBD2. V lost 6 bases, J lost 4 bases, and 12 bases stayed unmatched. The CDR3 length is 18 residues. The CDR3 here is CASRKGVSGLAGGETQYF. CDR3 DNA: TGTGCCAGCAGGAAAGGGGTCTCGGGACTAGCGGGAGGAGAGACCCAGTACTTC.

The V call is TRBV6-5, the J call TRBJ2-3; no definite D call. Germline values: CDR1 MNHEY, CDR2 SVGAGI. The V and J ends lost 2 bases and 2 bases respectively, with 11 bases between them. CDR3 size: 15 residues. The CDR3 DNA reads TGTGCCAGCAGTTACCTCGGCAGCCCCACAGATACGCAGTATTTT. Amino acids: CASSYLGSPTDTQYF.

The chain employs TRBV6-5 and TRBJ2-7, with D perhaps being TRBD1 or TRBD2 (5 bases each). The V and J ends lost 2 bases and 0 bases respectively, with 5 bases between them. CDR1 and CDR2 (germline): MNHEY, SVGAGI. This CDR3 is built from 13 residues. The DNA of the CDR3 is TGTGCCAGCAGTTACGGGGGCTCCTACGAGCAGTACTTC. Translation: CASSYGGSYEQYF.

This clonotype appeared many times. The chain employs TRBV4-3 and TRBJ2-1; 7 nucleotides match TRBD2. The germline CDR1 and CDR2 sequences are LGHNA and YSLEER. CDR3 length: 16 amino acids. The V gene end was trimmed by 0 bases and the J gene end by 3 bases; junction bases not matched to a gene: 5. The CDR3 here is CASSQDPAGNYNEQFF. DNA of the CDR3: TGCGCCAGCAGCCAAGATCCAGCGGGAAACTACAATGAGCAGTTCTTC.

Many counts were recorded for this clonotype. The chain carries TRBV20-1 and TRBJ2-3, with D uncertain. Germline V gene sequence: CDR1 DFQATT, CDR2 SNEGSKA (reference sequence). The CDR3 loop spans 12 amino acids. The V end lost 4 bases, the J end lost 7 bases, and 12 bases lay between the germline ends. The CDR3 protein is CSANNVRNTQYF. The CDR3 bases are TGCAGTGCTAACAATGTTAGGAATACGCAGTATTTT.

The sample holds many counts of this clonotype. The rearrangement links TRBV20-1 to TRBJ2-1; 12 nucleotides agree with TRBD2. V shed 2 bases, J shed 4 bases, and the junction held 3 bases outside the gene matches. CDR3 length: 15 residues. CDR1 DFQATT and CDR2 SNEGSKA come from the germline V gene (reference sequence). The CDR3 here is CSARKLAGGYNEQFF. CDR3 sequence (DNA): TGCAGTGCTAGAAAACTAGCGGGAGGTTACAATGAGCAGTTCTTC.

Judged by abundance, this clonotype is medium-sized. This chain joins TRBV7-6 and TRBJ1-5, with D perhaps TRBD1 (6 bases). CDR3 size: 14 residues. CDR1 and CDR2 (germline): SGHVS, FNYEAQ. V dropped 11 bases and J dropped 1 base, with 15 bases sitting between them. The CDR3 DNA is TGTGCCGGGGGCGGACAGACGAGCAATCAGCCCCAGCATTTT. The encoded protein is CAGGGQTSNQPQHF.

This clonotype was observed a handful of times. The chain carries TRBV7-9 and TRBJ2-5; D not resolved. CDR1 is SEHNR and CDR2 is FQNEAQ in the germline V gene (reference sequence). The CDR3 is 13 amino acids. The V gene lost 2 bases and the J gene lost 3 bases, with 7 bases spanning the gap. CDR3 DNA: TGTGCCAGCAGCTTATCGGGCAAAGAGACCCAGTACTTC. It translates to CASSLSGKETQYF.